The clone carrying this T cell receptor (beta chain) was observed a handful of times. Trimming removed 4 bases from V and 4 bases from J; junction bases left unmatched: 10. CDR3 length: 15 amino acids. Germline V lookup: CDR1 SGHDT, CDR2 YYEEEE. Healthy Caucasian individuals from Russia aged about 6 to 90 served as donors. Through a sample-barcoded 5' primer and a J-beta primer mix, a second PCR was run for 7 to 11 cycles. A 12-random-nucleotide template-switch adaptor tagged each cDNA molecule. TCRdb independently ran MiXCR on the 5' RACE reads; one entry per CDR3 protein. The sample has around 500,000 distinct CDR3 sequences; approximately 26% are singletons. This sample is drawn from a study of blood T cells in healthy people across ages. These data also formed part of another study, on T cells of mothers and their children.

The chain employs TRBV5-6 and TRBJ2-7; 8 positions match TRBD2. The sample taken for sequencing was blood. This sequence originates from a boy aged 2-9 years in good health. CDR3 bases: TGTGCCAGCAGCCCCTTAGCGGGAAACGAGTACGAGCAGTACTTC. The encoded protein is CASSPLAGNEYEQYF.